This entry lists 16 T cell receptor beta chains sequenced from one sample in a study of blood T cell repertoires in COVID-19. This table comes from immunoSEQ multiplex PCR, and its TCRdb copy is limited to in-frame clones, with some not included. This sample has roughly 220,000 clones, with 81% found just once. The sample taken for sequencing was peripheral blood. The receptor set was obtained from a woman of 80 years or more with COVID-19, enrolled during active disease.

This chain links TRBV3-1 (or the pseudogene TRBV3-2) with TRBJ2-6, with D maybe TRBD1 (5 bases). CDR1 is LGHDT, CDR2 YNNKEL, per germline (reference sequence). The CDR3 has 16 amino acids. V lost 2 bases to trimming and J lost 4 bases, with 12 bases between them. CDR3 DNA: TGTGCCAGCAGCCAAATGGGGCCGGTGGGGGCCAACGTCCTGACTTTC. This codes for CASSQMGPVGANVLTF.

This chain uses TRBV19 with TRBJ1-4, with TRBD1 matching over 7 bases. Germline lookup yields CDR1 LNHDA and CDR2 SQIVND (reference sequence). The CDR3 consists of 14 residues. Trimming cost V 5 bases and J 5 bases; bases outside gene matches: 5. CDR3 loop: CASSGTVGNEKLFF. The CDR3 coding sequence is TGTGCCAGTAGTGGGACAGTAGGAAATGAAAAACTGTTTTTT.

The V and J genes are TRBV6-5 and TRBJ1-1; D is unresolved. The germline V gene encodes CDR1 MNHEY and CDR2 SVGAGI. V dropped 0 bases and J dropped 1 base, with 12 bases sitting between them. CDR3 length equals 16 residues. CDR3 in amino acids: CASSYSISRENTEAFF. The CDR3, as DNA: TGTGCCAGCAGTTACTCGATTTCTCGGGAGAACACTGAAGCTTTCTTT.

This chain links TRBV5-1 with TRBJ1-3, with D perhaps matching TRBD1 (6 bases). Deletions cut 4 bases from V and 1 base from J, with 9 bases between. Germline CDR1 SGHRS, CDR2 YFSETQ. This CDR3 spans 14 amino acids. CDR3 nucleotide sequence: TGCGCCAGCAGCGTACAGGGATCTGGAAACACCATATATTTT. This gives the protein CASSVQGSGNTIYF.

The chain joins TRBV30 to TRBJ1-2; weak D call: TRBD1 (6 bases). Trimming stripped 3 bases from V and 6 bases from J, with 17 bases between. From germline, CDR1 is GTSNPN and CDR2 SVGIG (reference sequence). The CDR3 is 14 amino acids. CDR3 sequence (DNA): TGTGCCTGGAGCGCATTTGGTAGGGGGAATGGCTACACCTTC. Protein sequence: CAWSAFGRGNGYTF. The full variable domain, in which reference TRBV30 and TRBJ1-2 provide the parts outside the CDR3, is SQTIHQWPATLVQPVGSPLSLECTVEGTSNPNLYWYRQAAGRGLQLLFYSVGIGQISSEVPQNLSASRPQDRQFILSSKKLLLSDSGFYLCAWSAFGRGNGYTFGSGTRLTVV.

This chain connects TRBV30 to TRBJ1-2, with unresolved D. V was trimmed by 8 bases and J by 4 bases, leaving 17 bases between them. Looked up from germline, CDR1 is GTSNPN and CDR2 is SVGIG (reference sequence). This CDR3 is 13 amino acids long. CDR3 protein: CAERAGPFYGYTF. CDR3 in DNA: TGTGCCGAGAGGGCGGGTCCCTTCTATGGCTACACCTTC.

This clone was detected a few times. The chain recombines TRBV3-1 (or the pseudogene TRBV3-2) with TRBJ2-5; 11 bases align to TRBD2. The V and J ends lost 3 bases and 5 bases, in that order; junction bases with no gene match: 5. The CDR3 length is 15 residues. In germline, CDR1 is LGHDT, CDR2 YNNKEL (reference sequence). The CDR3 nucleotides read TGTGCCAGCAGCCATTCACCTAGCGGGGGGGAGACCCAGTACTTC. It is translated as CASSHSPSGGETQYF.

V gene TRBV19 combines with J gene TRBJ2-7; D not resolved. This CDR3 has 14 amino acids. Germline V gene sequence: CDR1 LNHDA, CDR2 SQIVND (reference sequence). V dropped 3 bases and J dropped 2 bases, with 11 bases sitting between them. CDR3 sequence: CASSIGGKPYEQYF. CDR3 nucleotides: TGTGCCAGTAGTATCGGCGGAAAGCCCTACGAGCAGTACTTC.

This clone was detected many times. The genes are TRBV7-9 and TRBJ2-7, with 7 bases matching TRBD1. Germline trimming cut 5 bases from V and 2 bases from J; bases unmatched to any gene: 9. The germline gives CDR1 SEHNR, CDR2 FQNEAQ (reference sequence). This CDR3 comprises 15 residues. The CDR3 DNA reads TGTGCCAGCAGCCCCCCCCGGGACAGACCCTACGAGCAGTACTTC. It translates to CASSPPRDRPYEQYF.

This clone was detected a few times. The CDR3 sequence is CASSFKGTGGGTDTQYF. Written as DNA, the CDR3 is TGTGCCAGCAGCTTCAAAGGGACAGGGGGCGGCACAGATACGCAGTATTTT. The chain uses TRBV11-3 and TRBJ2-3; 12 bases are shared with TRBD1. J was trimmed by 1 base and V by 3 bases; bases with no gene match: 5. The CDR3 loop spans 17 amino acids. The germline V gene encodes CDR1 SGHNT and CDR2 YENEEA.

V gene TRBV28 combines with J gene TRBJ1-5, with D perhaps matching TRBD1 (5 bases). CDR3 size: 16 residues. Germline-derived CDR1 and CDR2 are MDHEN and SYDVKM. V lost 6 bases and J lost 5, with 20 bases in between. CDR3: CASSPHGGGWDQPQHF. CDR3 DNA sequence: TGTGCCAGCAGCCCACACGGGGGGGGATGGGATCAGCCCCAGCATTTT.

The chain employs TRBV9 and TRBJ1-3; TRBD1 matches 8 bases. Germline V gene sequence: CDR1 SGDLS, CDR2 YYNGEE. The V segment lost 3 bases and the J segment 2 bases; nucleotides outside the gene matches: 7. The CDR3 sequence is 16 residues long. CDR3 bases: TGTGCCAGCAGCGCCTGGGACAGGAGCACTGGAAACACCATATATTTT. The encoded protein is CASSAWDRSTGNTIYF.

This rearrangement joins TRBV2 to TRBJ1-5; D is unresolved. The length of the CDR3 is 13 residues. Germline V gene sequence: CDR1 SNHLY, CDR2 FYNNEI. Trimming removed 7 bases from V and 7 bases from J, with 14 bases in between. CDR3 in DNA: TGTGCCAGCATGCTTACCCTATTACAGCCCCAGCATTTT. It encodes CASMLTLLQPQHF.

The chain links TRBV9 to TRBJ2-2, with 15 bases matching TRBD2. V was pared by 4 bases and J by 0 bases, with 10 bases of the junction left unmatched. The length of the CDR3 is 20 residues. The germline V gene has CDR1 SGDLS and CDR2 YYNGEE. The DNA of the CDR3 is TGTGCCAGCAGCCGCCGGACTAGCGGGGGGGCCTCGGCGAACACCGGGGAGCTGTTTTTT. Its protein product is CASSRRTSGGASANTGELFF.

The rearrangement uses TRBV2 and TRBJ1-5; a weak D match, TRBD1 (5 bases). Per the germline V gene, CDR1 is SNHLY and CDR2 is FYNNEI. The CDR3 spans 14 residues. V was shortened by 7 bases and J by 4 bases, with 14 bases between the two germline ends. Here the CDR3 reads CASIGQTENQPQHF. The CDR3 nucleotides are TGTGCCAGCATCGGGCAGACAGAAAATCAGCCCCAGCATTTT.

The chain couples TRBV6-5 to TRBJ1-3, with D unclear. From germline, CDR1 is MNHEY and CDR2 SVGAGI. The CDR3 has 15 residues. Trimming took off 2 bases at V and 0 bases at J, with 8 bases between the two ends. DNA for the CDR3: TGTGCCAGCAGTTACGGTAGAAGCTCTGGAAACACCATATATTTT. Amino acids: CASSYGRSSGNTIYF.